The 4 T cell receptor beta chains below come from one sample, sequenced in a study of technical replicates of blood from a few donors. Sequencing was performed with immunoSEQ multiplex PCR; in TCRdb, only in-frame clones are kept and a portion is missing. The data contain 80,000 to 90,000 clones, 85% to 95% of them singletons. What was sequenced was T cells isolated from PBMCs. Every receptor here comes from a human donor in good health.

V and J are TRBV7-2 and TRBJ1-5; D is ambiguous. The ends were cut back, 2 bases at V and 6 bases at J, with 11 bases in the middle. In germline, CDR1 is SGHTA, CDR2 FQGNSA. The CDR3 consists of 14 residues. DNA for the CDR3: TGTGCCAGCAGCTTATTCGGGTCCCTTCAGCCCCAGCATTTT. This encodes CASSLFGSLQPQHF.

This chain links TRBV4-2 with TRBJ2-7; 9 nucleotides match TRBD2. The CDR3 extends over 16 amino acids. Germline CDR1 is LGHNA and CDR2 is YNFKEQ. J lost 2 bases, V lost 2 bases, and 7 bases had no gene match. The CDR3 nucleotides are TGTGCCAGCAGCCAAAGTATAGCGGGGGCAGCCTACGAGCAGTACTTC. Encoded protein: CASSQSIAGAAYEQYF.

The genes are TRBV27 and TRBJ2-1; TRBD2 matches at 14 bases. Per the germline V gene, CDR1 is MNHEY and CDR2 is SMNVEV (reference sequence). J gave up 8 bases and V 5 bases, and 8 bases lay outside the gene matches. This CDR3 spans 16 amino acids. The CDR3 protein is CASSLTSGGVVHEQFF. CDR3 nucleotides: TGTGCCAGCAGTCTGACTAGCGGGGGGGTCGTTCATGAGCAGTTCTTC.

V and J are TRBV4-2 and TRBJ1-1; 10 bases line up with TRBD1. The CDR3 totals 14 residues. With 4 bases clipped from V and 4 bases from J, the junction kept 3 bases outside the gene matches. Germline V gives CDR1 LGHNA, CDR2 YNFKEQ. The chain's CDR3 is CASSPRQGATEAFF. The CDR3 region has the DNA TGTGCCAGCAGCCCGCGACAGGGGGCCACTGAAGCTTTCTTT.